This T cell receptor (beta chain) derives from a study of T cells after yellow fever vaccination (dated by TCRdb to about 2019). For the study in its entirety: The SMART-Seq v4 Ultra Low Input RNA kit was used to prepare libraries from fractions with low cell numbers. Bulk PBMC replicates and cell subsets were isolated from blood drawn at multiple timepoints before and after both primary and secondary immunization. Two healthy male donors made up the cohort, one aged 18 to 29 years and the other aged 30 to 40 years. To track T-cell clones before and after primary and booster YFV17D yellow fever vaccination, bulk TCR alpha and beta repertoires were sequenced longitudinally.

There are 16 amino acids in the CDR3, from cysteine to phenylalanine inclusive. Just the 48-base CDR3 DNA is kept, in frame starting at base 1. Here V drops 7 bases and J drops 10 bases, and the junction holds 16 bases not matched to any gene. CDR1 and CDR2 are drawn from the germline V gene: SNHLY, FYNNEI. General findings and caveats noted by the study authors: Most clones expanded after primary vaccination (almost 97% of CD4 and around 88% of CD8) were re-detected after the booster, suggesting that broad memory maintenance occurred. Only a couple of donors were included in the study, so the extent to which the findings can be generalized is limited. Computational filtering was required because FACS-sorted repertoires could contain abundant contaminating clonotypes from the bulk population. The secondary T-cell response was found to be weaker but faster than the primary response, with a peak reached on day 5 rather than on day 15. A small fraction of clonotypes appeared in both the CD4 and CD8 compartments, likely as a result of convergent recombination.

TCR cDNA was made using 5'RACE template switching, a step that added a universal primer site and unique molecular identifiers. Priming of cDNA synthesis was performed from both the TCR alpha and TCR beta constant segments. Libraries were amplified in two PCR steps, with sample barcodes and sequencing adapters added in the second step. Sequencing of libraries was done on Illumina HiSeq 2500 (2x100 bp) or NovaSeq (2x150 bp). In the source study's methods: Demultiplexing of reads and collapsing into UMI consensus sequences were performed with MIGEC, and V(D)J alignment was carried out with MiXCR. Using edgeR on replicate PBMC samples, clonotypes were called vaccine-responding if FDR was below 0.01 and the log2 fold change was above 5 up to day 15. Each bulk clonotype received a CD4 or CD8 identity based on whether the sequenced CD4 or CD8 repertoire contained that clonotype at higher abundance. Through fastp at Q25 and MiXCR, TCRdb rebuilt clones from the public reads, retaining in-frame beta chains. Each CDR3 protein gets just one entry, which takes the most common genes and DNA from the rows behind it. The V and J calls and clone size come from TCRdb's table, not from the authors' own analysis. This sample comprises approximately 140,000 distinct CDR3 sequences, 7.7% of them detected only once. The ten top clones hold under 0.85% of the sample.

The treatment or condition label for this specimen denotes: live attenuated yellow fever vaccine strain. PBMCs were isolated from peripheral blood using a standard Ficoll-Paque protocol. Dynabeads CD4 and CD8 positive selection kits were used to isolate the CD4 and CD8 T-cell fractions. TriZol was used to extract RNA from bulk PBMCs, from CD4 and CD8 fractions, and from dextramer-positive and dextramer-negative fractions. This clonotype was picked up many times. Its antigen remains unidentified. No base-level quality is on record; no much larger clone is a single base apart. The sequence derives from a man aged 25-40 years who received the YFV17D yellow fever vaccine. This specimen consisted of CD4+ T cells sorted from PBMCs, obtained 5 days after the yellow fever booster vaccination. The sequence links TRBV2 to TRBJ2-1; the junction holds 10 bases that match TRBD2. Here the CDR3 is given as CASTQGVLAGEGEQFF. At the DNA level, the sequence is TGTGCCAGCACCCAAGGGGTCCTAGCGGGAGAAGGGGAGCAGTTCTTC.